This TCR beta chain was sequenced in a study of T cell repertoires in cytomegalovirus infection. Looking at the study overall: Public TCR beta signatures marked donors with CMV infection and the matching HLA.

This clonotype has at least ten counts. Its target is not known. Study-wide points: HLA-C-restricted, CMV-specific TCR beta clonotypes were dominant ex vivo. The cumulative frequency of public TCR beta families distinguished individuals who carried CMV together with the relevant HLA.

In TCRdb, the reads were re-called with MiXCR into one record per CDR3 protein. The table records more than 150,000 distinct CDR3 sequences, roughly 19% of them present only once. Sequenced material: PBMCs. This TCR came from a human donor in good health (CMV status not recorded). Some clones in this sample may be carry-over from other donors' samples.

The CDR3 DNA reads TGTGCCAGCAGTTTTGAGGGAGGGTGGAATAGCAATCAGCCCCAGCATTTT. Translated, it gives CASSFEGGWNSNQPQHF. V usage is TRBV28 and J usage is TRBJ1-5; no firm D call. The CDR3 has 17 residues. CDR1 is MDHEN, CDR2 SYDVKM, per germline. The V gene lost 3 bases and the J gene lost 0 bases, with 15 bases spanning the gap.